These 17 T cell receptor beta chains originate from one sample sequenced in a study of low-dose radiotherapy and immunotherapy resistance in tumors. Primers targeting TRAV and TRBV primed first-strand cDNA, covering alpha and beta chains. Amplification of TCRs used a constant-region primer and V-primer adapter for approximately 19 PCR cycles. TCRdb independently ran MiXCR on the reads; one entry per CDR3 protein. The sample shows tens of thousands of distinct CDR3 sequences, 31% of them seen only once. Sample time point: before trial treatment. The sample was PBMCs, taken before treatment. Source of these receptors: a female donor with ovarian cancer.

This clonotype was seen ten or more times. The rearrangement links TRBV29-1 to TRBJ1-4, with a possible D match to TRBD1 (6 bases). CDR1 is SQVTM, CDR2 ANQGSEA, per germline. The CDR3 length is 14 residues. Trimming left V 5 bases short and J 7 bases short, with 17 bases between. Here the CDR3 reads CSVLGGGQGEKLFF. DNA of the CDR3: TGCAGCGTTTTAGGCGGGGGGCAGGGTGAAAAACTGTTTTTT.

This clonotype was found many times. This chain connects TRBV5-1 to TRBJ2-7, with TRBD1 identical over 7 bases. V dropped 0 bases and J dropped 5; count of bases not matched to a gene: 8. Germline CDR1 is SGHRS and CDR2 is YFSETQ. CDR3 length equals 15 residues. The CDR3 is CASSLDRGYGDEQYF. The CDR3 DNA follows: TGCGCCAGCAGCTTGGACAGGGGTTATGGGGACGAGCAGTACTTC.

This clonotype showed up many times. The V gene is TRBV19, the J gene TRBJ1-1, with D maybe TRBD1 (5 bases). V was shortened by 4 bases and J by 1 base, with 13 bases between the two germline ends. CDR3 size: 15 residues. The V gene's germline CDR1 is LNHDA and CDR2 SQIVND (reference sequence). CDR3 amino acids: CASSTRTGPNTEAFF. For the CDR3, the DNA is TGTGCCAGTAGTACTCGTACAGGCCCGAACACTGAAGCTTTCTTT. Looking up the rest from reference TRBV19 and TRBJ1-1 gives the full variable domain: DGGITQSPKYLFRKEGQNVTLSCEQNLNHDAMYWYRQDPGQGLRLIYYSQIVNDFQKGDIAEGYSVSREKKESFPLTVTSAQKNPTAFYLCASSTRTGPNTEAFFGQGTRLTVV.

There are many counts of this clonotype. The chain is built from TRBV5-4 and TRBJ2-7, with D perhaps TRBD1 (6 bases). This CDR3 is 14 amino acids long. Germline V gene sequence: CDR1 SGHNT, CDR2 YYREEE (reference sequence). V lost 4 bases, J lost 3 bases, and 14 bases lay in between. The CDR3 protein is CASSPKDRNYEQYF. In DNA, the CDR3 is TGTGCCAGCAGCCCGAAGGACAGAAACTACGAGCAGTACTTC.

Of note for this clonotype: The likely explanation is a read error, given a far larger clone one base away. V is TRBV5-5 and J is TRBJ2-7, with D uncertain. The CDR3 consists of 15 residues. The ends were cut back, 0 bases at V and 7 bases at J, with 17 bases in the middle. Germline V gene lookup returns CDR1 SGHKS and CDR2 YYEKEE (reference sequence). The CDR3 is CASSLGGGSYNEQYF. The CDR3 nucleotides are TGTGCCAGCAGCTTGGGTGGTGGCTCCTACAATGAGCAGTACTTC.

V is TRBV6-5 and J is TRBJ2-1, with D possibly being TRBD1 (5 bases). Trimming removed 0 bases from V and 3 bases from J, with 9 bases in between. In germline, CDR1 is MNHEY, CDR2 SVGAGI. The CDR3 runs 15 residues. The CDR3 coding sequence is TGTGCCAGCAGTTACTCGGGTACAGGCTACAATGAGCAGTTCTTC. Its translation is CASSYSGTGYNEQFF.

This clonotype was recorded at least ten times. The CDR3 region is CASSFRGSTDTQYF. CDR3 nucleotides: TGTGCCAGCAGCTTCAGGGGATCCACAGATACGCAGTATTTT. The chain employs TRBV9 and TRBJ2-3, with a weak D call TRBD1 (6 bases). Germline loops: CDR1 SGDLS, CDR2 YYNGEE. The CDR3 is 14 amino acids. The V gene lost 4 bases and the J gene lost 2 bases, with 11 bases spanning the gap. Based on the CDR3 plus reference TRBV9 and TRBJ2-3, the full variable domain is DSGVTQTPKHLITATGQRVTLRCSPRSGDLSVYWYQQSLDQGLQFLIQYYNGEERAKGNILERFSAQQFPDLHSELNLSSLELGDSALYFCASSFRGSTDTQYFGPGTRLTVL.

This clonotype came up many times. V usage is TRBV20-1 and J usage is TRBJ2-5; D is perhaps TRBD1 (7 bases). Germline values: CDR1 DFQATT, CDR2 SNEGSKA (reference sequence). The length of the CDR3 is 11 residues. Trimming stripped 2 bases from V and 10 bases from J, with 11 bases between. The CDR3 reads CSARSGGLQYF. The CDR3 DNA sequence: TGCAGTGCTAGATCAGGGGGACTCCAGTACTTC.

Sample share makes this clonotype medium-sized (0.01 to 0.1%). The rearrangement links TRBV5-5 to TRBJ2-1, with 11 bases that match TRBD2. The CDR3 is 18 amino acids. The germline CDR1 and CDR2 sequences are SGHKS and YYEKEE (reference sequence). The V gene end was trimmed by 4 bases and the J gene end by 7 bases; junction bases not matched to a gene: 16. CDR3 in amino acids: CASSEVRGVAGGGNEQFF. The CDR3 bases are TGTGCCAGCAGCGAGGTGCGGGGCGTAGCGGGGGGGGGGAATGAGCAGTTCTTC. The full variable domain, in which reference TRBV5-5 and TRBJ2-1 provide the parts outside the CDR3, is DAGVTQSPTHLIKTRGQQVTLRCSPISGHKSVSWYQQVLGQGPQFIFQYYEKEERGRGNFPDRFSARQFPNYSSELNVNALLLGDSALYLCASSEVRGVAGGGNEQFFGPGTRLTVL.

The chain couples TRBV28 to TRBJ2-2, with D unresolved. CDR3 length: 12 amino acids. Germline-derived CDR1 and CDR2 are MDHEN and SYDVKM. The V gene lost 4 bases and the J gene lost 4 bases, with 4 bases spanning the gap. The CDR3 protein is CASSSPTGELFF. The CDR3 DNA reads as TGTGCCAGCAGTTCCCCCACCGGGGAGCTGTTTTTT.

This clonotype has a count of ten or more. This chain connects TRBV5-1 to TRBJ2-2; D perhaps matches TRBD2 (5 bases). Germline CDR1 reads SGHRS; CDR2 reads YFSETQ. Trimming removed 3 bases from V and 7 bases from J, with 16 bases in between. The CDR3 totals 15 residues. The CDR3, as DNA: TGCGCCAGCAGCTCCCCCACGGGGATGGGCGGGGAGCTGTTTTTT. This encodes CASSSPTGMGGELFF.

Turning to this clonotype: The likely explanation is a read error, given a far larger clone one base away. The genes are TRBV11-3 and TRBJ2-5; 12 nucleotides match TRBD2. The trim removed 1 base at V and 11 bases at J, leaving 11 bases unmatched. The CDR3 contains 16 residues. Germline V gene lookup returns CDR1 SGHNT and CDR2 YENEEA. CDR3 DNA sequence: TGTGCCAGCAGCTTAGGGACTAGCGGGGTCTACAATGAGCAGTACTTC. Encoded protein: CASSLGTSGVYNEQYF.

This clonotype was detected only a few times. CDR3 protein: CASSPPTGTGFNEQFF. Written as DNA, the CDR3 is TGTGCCAGCAGCCCACCTACCGGGACAGGGTTCAATGAGCAGTTCTTC. V usage is TRBV6-2 or TRBV6-3 and J usage is TRBJ2-1, with 9 nucleotides matching TRBD1. The CDR3 covers 16 residues. Germline values: CDR1 MNHEY, CDR2 SVGEGT. V gave up 6 bases and J gave up 6 bases; unmatched junction bases: 12.

This clonotype was observed many times. The CDR3 DNA reads TGTGCCAGCAGCTTAAGGACAAGCGTATCTCAAGAGACCCAGTACTTC. Amino acids: CASSLRTSVSQETQYF. This chain links TRBV7-9 with TRBJ2-5, with D perhaps matching TRBD1 (5 bases). Germline V gene lookup returns CDR1 SEHNR and CDR2 FQNEAQ (reference sequence). V lost 2 bases, J lost 2 bases, and 15 bases lay in between. This CDR3 is 16 amino acids long.

This clonotype has ten or more counts. The chain links TRBV5-1 to TRBJ2-7, with 7 bases fitting TRBD1. This CDR3 comprises 16 residues. Germline V gene lookup returns CDR1 SGHRS and CDR2 YFSETQ. Trimming at V came to 4 bases and at J to 2 bases, leaving 12 bases not matched to a gene. The CDR3: CASSRGDRDLPYEQYF. The DNA for the CDR3 is TGCGCCAGCAGCCGGGGTGACAGGGATCTACCCTACGAGCAGTACTTC.

This clonotype was counted many times. The genes are TRBV2 and TRBJ2-1; 8 bases agree with TRBD2. In germline, CDR1 is SNHLY, CDR2 FYNNEI. Unmatched junction bases numbered 9, after V lost 4 bases and J lost 4 bases. CDR3 length: 16 amino acids. CDR3 in amino acids: CASSGSGSSVYNEQFF. CDR3 DNA sequence: TGTGCCAGCAGTGGGAGCGGGAGTTCGGTGTACAATGAGCAGTTCTTC.

V is TRBV5-6 and J is TRBJ2-7, with 9 bases aligning to TRBD1. Germline lookup yields CDR1 SGHDT and CDR2 YYEEEE. The CDR3 has 18 amino acids. With V trimmed by 6 bases and J by 1 base, 17 bases remained unmatched. Here the CDR3 DNA reads TGTGCCAGCAACAATATAGGACAGGGGCTGACAAGATCCTACGAGCAGTACTTC. This translates into CASNNIGQGLTRSYEQYF.